The 27 T cell receptor beta chains reported below all come from one sample, sequenced in a study of shared clonotypes between healthy human individuals. Produced via immunoSEQ multiplex PCR; TCRdb's table is partial and in-frame only. This table has around 2,100,000 clones, over 85% appearing once. Naive CD8 cells, CD45RO-negative and positively selected for CCR7, excluded terminally differentiated effector memory CD45RA+ cells. Sequencing was done on a sample of naive CD8+ T cells sorted from blood. The receptors originated from a man between 18 and 35 years old in good health.

V is TRBV13 and J is TRBJ2-7; D perhaps matches TRBD1 (6 bases). Germline V gene data show CDR1 as PRHDT and CDR2 as FYEKMQ (reference sequence). The CDR3 is 14 residues long. Trimming pared 6 bases from V and 7 bases from J, leaving 19 bases between. CDR3 sequence (DNA): TGTGCCAGCAGGACGAAAGGGGGTCCGGGGGAGCAGTACTTC. Translated: CASRTKGGPGEQYF.

The chain joins TRBV6-1 to TRBJ2-2; perhaps TRBD2 as D (6 bases). Germline CDR1 reads MNHNS; CDR2 reads SASEGT. The CDR3 is made up of 12 amino acids. Trimming pared 6 bases from V and 5 bases from J, leaving 7 bases between. This CDR3 is CASREGTGELFF. DNA of the CDR3: TGTGCCAGCAGGGAGGGAACCGGGGAGCTGTTTTTT.

The chain links TRBV4-1 to TRBJ1-1, with D unresolved. The V gene's germline CDR1 is MGHRA and CDR2 YSYEKL. The CDR3 spans 15 residues. Trimming shortened V by 2 bases and J by 1 base, and 11 bases separated the two germline ends. The CDR3 DNA reads TGCGCCAGCAGCCAAAAACCCGCGGCGAACACTGAAGCTTTCTTT. Translating it yields CASSQKPAANTEAFF.

The chain employs TRBV4-3 and TRBJ2-3; TRBD1 matches at 7 bases. This CDR3 has 16 amino acids. Per germline, CDR1 LGHNA and CDR2 YSLEER. Trimming cost V 0 bases and J 6 bases; bases outside gene matches: 9. The CDR3 spells CASSQDPRGGLDTQYF. Here the CDR3 DNA reads TGCGCCAGCAGCCAAGACCCTAGAGGGGGCTTGGATACGCAGTATTTT.

The gene calls are TRBV4-1 and TRBJ2-1, with 11 bases that match TRBD2. The CDR3 contains 16 residues. V lost 1 base and J lost 7; bases outside the gene matches: 6. Per germline, CDR1 MGHRA and CDR2 YSYEKL. The CDR3 reads CASSQVAGGPGNEQFF. In DNA form, the CDR3 reads TGCGCCAGCAGCCAAGTAGCGGGAGGGCCCGGGAATGAGCAGTTCTTC.

V gene TRBV9 combines with J gene TRBJ2-3; D gene uncertain. The germline V gene encodes CDR1 SGDLS and CDR2 YYNGEE. This CDR3 spans 13 amino acids. V gave up 0 bases and J gave up 2 bases, with 4 bases separating them. DNA for the CDR3: TGTGCCAGCAGCGTAGATATCACAGATACGCAGTATTTT. This codes for CASSVDITDTQYF. Full variable domain (outside the CDR3, taken from reference TRBV9 and TRBJ2-3): DSGVTQTPKHLITATGQRVTLRCSPRSGDLSVYWYQQSLDQGLQFLIQYYNGEERAKGNILERFSAQQFPDLHSELNLSSLELGDSALYFCASSVDITDTQYFGPGTRLTVL.

A note on this clone: Other DNA sequences from this sample encode an identical CDR3 as well. The rearrangement uses TRBV30 and TRBJ1-3, with D unresolved. The CDR3 extends over 11 amino acids. Deletions cut 5 bases from V and 4 bases from J, with 6 bases between. Germline V lookup: CDR1 GTSNPN, CDR2 SVGIG (reference sequence). The CDR3 DNA follows: TGTGCCTGGGGAGGGGGAAACACCATATATTTT. This codes for CAWGGGNTIYF.

Comment on this clone: Other nucleotide sequences from this sample produce the same CDR3. The chain couples TRBV7-9 to TRBJ1-1; no clear D gene. This CDR3 has 13 amino acids. Germline V CDR1 and CDR2: SEHNR, FQNEAQ (reference sequence). Trimming removed 5 bases from V and 2 bases from J, with 9 bases in between. The CDR3 protein is CASSPGSNTEAFF. The DNA of the CDR3 is TGTGCCAGCAGCCCCGGGTCCAACACTGAAGCTTTCTTT.

The chain's CDR3 is CASSPPGAKKSYEQYF. The CDR3 DNA reads as TGTGCCAGCTCACCACCGGGGGCCAAGAAGTCCTACGAGCAGTACTTC. This sequence joins TRBV18 and TRBJ2-7, with D possibly being TRBD1 (6 bases). The germline V and J ends were trimmed by 0 bases and 1 base, with 13 bases remaining between them. Germline V CDR1 and CDR2: KGHSH, LQKENI. This CDR3 spans 16 amino acids. The full variable domain, completed using reference TRBV18 and TRBJ2-7, is NAGVMQNPRHLVRRRGQEARLRCSPMKGHSHVYWYRQLPEEGLKFMVYLQKENIIDESGMPKERFSAEFPKEGPSILRIQQVVRGDSAAYFCASSPPGAKKSYEQYFGPGTRLTVT.

This clone occurred once. V gene TRBV10-3 combines with J gene TRBJ1-4; the D gene is possibly TRBD1 (5 bases). V was cut by 2 bases and J by 0 bases, with 7 bases left in between. CDR3 length: 15 amino acids. Germline V gene data show CDR1 as ENHRY and CDR2 as SYGVKD. The CDR3 DNA is TGTGCCATCAGTGAGGGGGCTACAACTAATGAAAAACTGTTTTTT. Translating it yields CAISEGATTNEKLFF.

The V call is TRBV4-1, the J call TRBJ1-2, with D hard to call. The CDR3 spans 16 residues. The V end was cut by 4 bases, the J end by 4 bases, with 19 bases between. The germline CDR1 and CDR2 sequences are MGHRA and YSYEKL. The CDR3 reads CASSLNFEGGSYGYTF. CDR3 in DNA: TGCGCCAGCAGCCTAAACTTTGAGGGAGGGAGCTATGGCTACACCTTC.

The chain has TRBV6-5 and TRBJ2-1; 10 bases match TRBD2. Losses at the gene ends were 0 bases for V and 7 bases for J; bases not matched to a gene: 6. The CDR3 runs to 16 residues. Germline values: CDR1 MNHEY, CDR2 SVGAGI. In DNA, the CDR3 is TGTGCCAGCAGTTACTCGGAAGGACTAGCGGTTAATGAGCAGTTCTTC. Translating gives CASSYSEGLAVNEQFF.

This chain joins TRBV4-1 and TRBJ2-7; 7 nucleotides match TRBD2. Germline V CDR1 and CDR2: MGHRA, YSYEKL. CDR3 length equals 16 residues. V lost 3 bases to trimming and J lost 5 bases; unmatched junction nucleotides: 13. The CDR3 protein is CASSQTTSVSWDEQYF. Here the CDR3 DNA reads TGCGCCAGCAGCCAGACTACTAGCGTGAGTTGGGACGAGCAGTACTTC.

The chain has TRBV6-5 and TRBJ2-7, with D maybe TRBD1 (5 bases). The V and J ends lost 0 bases and 5 bases respectively, with 11 bases between them. The CDR3 extends over 14 amino acids. The germline CDR1 and CDR2 sequences are MNHEY and SVGAGI. The CDR3 protein is CASSYSQGHHEQYF. The CDR3 nucleotides read TGTGCCAGCAGTTACTCGCAGGGTCACCACGAGCAGTACTTC.

The rearrangement joins TRBV7-9 to TRBJ2-7, with TRBD2 matching 11 bases. V lost 3 bases and J lost 5; bases outside the gene matches: 6. CDR1 is SEHNR and CDR2 is FQNEAQ in the germline V gene (reference sequence). The CDR3 covers 15 residues. The CDR3 region has the DNA TGTGCCAGCAGCTTCCTAGCGGGAGGTCCCCACGAGCAGTACTTC. Its protein is CASSFLAGGPHEQYF.

The count of this clone is one. CDR3 protein: CASSSQTERAGNTIYF. CDR3 in DNA: TGTGCCAGCAGTTCCCAGACAGAGAGGGCAGGAAACACCATATATTTT. The J gene is TRBJ1-3, the V gene TRBV28; the D gene is possibly TRBD1 (5 bases). This CDR3 is 16 amino acids long. Germline V gives CDR1 MDHEN, CDR2 SYDVKM. V lost 4 bases to trimming and J lost 4 bases, with 17 bases between them. The whole variable domain, filled in from reference TRBV28 and TRBJ1-3, reads DVKVTQSSRYLVKRTGEKVFLECVQDMDHENMFWYRQDPGLGLRLIYFSYDVKMKEKGDIPEGYSVSREKKERFSLILESASTNQTSMYLCASSSQTERAGNTIYFGEGSWLTVV.

The chain couples TRBV9 to TRBJ2-3; D not resolved. Trimming left V 0 bases short and J 0 bases short, with 8 bases between. The CDR3 consists of 15 residues. Germline assignment: CDR1 SGDLS and CDR2 YYNGEE. CDR3 in amino acids: CASSVEAVSTDTQYF. DNA of the CDR3: TGTGCCAGCAGCGTAGAGGCAGTTAGCACAGATACGCAGTATTTT.

The gene calls are TRBV5-1 and TRBJ2-2; 7 bases map to TRBD2. This CDR3 region has 14 residues. Looked up from germline, CDR1 is SGHRS and CDR2 is YFSETQ. The junction had 4 bases not matched to a gene; V was cut back by 0 bases and J by 8 bases. Here the CDR3 DNA reads TGCGCCAGCAGCTTGGAAACTAGCGTGGGGGAGCTGTTTTTT. Amino acids: CASSLETSVGELFF.

The V and J genes are TRBV7-6 and TRBJ2-7; a possible D gene is TRBD1 (6 bases). V was clipped by 5 bases and J by 2 bases, with 10 bases between them. The CDR3 length is 13 residues. Germline CDR1 reads SGHVS; CDR2 reads FNYEAQ. CDR3 in amino acids: CASSADRAYEQYF. DNA for the CDR3: TGTGCCAGCAGCGCGGACAGAGCCTACGAGCAGTACTTC.

The V gene is TRBV28, the J gene TRBJ2-3; 7 nucleotides match TRBD1. Trimming at V came to 6 bases and at J to 7 bases, leaving 13 bases not matched to a gene. Germline lookup yields CDR1 MDHEN and CDR2 SYDVKM. This CDR3 has 15 amino acids. The CDR3 DNA reads as TGTGCCAGCAGAGGCCTGGGACAGTATCCCTATACGCAGTATTTT. Translated: CASRGLGQYPYTQYF.

The chain recombines TRBV9 with TRBJ2-1, with TRBD2 matching 8 bases. Germline values: CDR1 SGDLS, CDR2 YYNGEE. The CDR3 covers 15 residues. Trimming took 4 bases from V and 6 from J; bases not matched to a gene: 9. The CDR3 DNA reads TGTGCCAGCAGCCTAAGCGGGAGTGGGGTCAATGAGCAGTTCTTC. Translated, it gives CASSLSGSGVNEQFF.

CDR3 protein: CASSALQGAGEKLFF. CDR3 DNA: TGTGCCAGCAGTGCACTACAGGGGGCGGGTGAAAAACTGTTTTTT. This sequence joins TRBV27 and TRBJ1-4; 9 bases align to TRBD1. V was pared by 5 bases and J by 7 bases, with 8 bases of the junction left unmatched. Per the germline V gene, CDR1 is MNHEY and CDR2 is SMNVEV (reference sequence). The CDR3 has 15 amino acids. Based on the CDR3 plus reference TRBV27 and TRBJ1-4, the full variable domain is EAQVTQNPRYLITVTGKKLTVTCSQNMNHEYMSWYRQDPGLGLRQIYYSMNVEVTDKGDVPEGYKVSRKEKRNFPLILESPSPNQTSLYFCASSALQGAGEKLFFGSGTQLSVL.

The J gene is TRBJ2-1, the V gene TRBV11-3; tentatively, D is TRBD2 (6 bases). Per the germline V gene, CDR1 is SGHNT and CDR2 is YENEEA. Trimming shortened V by 0 bases and J by 2 bases, and 14 bases separated the two germline ends. The CDR3 has 17 residues. The CDR3 nucleotides are TGTGCCAGCAGCTTAGAGGTGGGGGAGGTCCCCTACAATGAGCAGTTCTTC. Its protein product is CASSLEVGEVPYNEQFF. The variable domain in full, completed from reference TRBV11-3 and TRBJ2-1, reads EAGVVQSPRYKIIEKKQPVAFWCNPISGHNTLYWYLQNLGQGPELLIRYENEEAVDDSQLPKDRFSAERLKGVDSTLKIQPAELGDSAVYLCASSLEVGEVPYNEQFFGPGTRLTVL.

The chain combines TRBV21-1 with TRBJ2-3. TRBV21-1 is a recognized pseudogene. The CDR3 is 13 amino acids. CDR3 sequence: CASSRDGTDTQYF. CDR3 nucleotide sequence: TGTGCCAGCAGCAGGGACGGCACAGATACGCAGTATTTT.

The V call is TRBV15, the J call TRBJ2-1; D unresolved. Germline lookup yields CDR1 LNHNV and CDR2 YYDKDF (reference sequence). Trimming stripped 4 bases from V and 0 bases from J, with 10 bases between. This CDR3 comprises 15 residues. The CDR3 bases are TGTGCCACCAGCATTCCGGCCGTCTCCTACAATGAGCAGTTCTTC. Translation: CATSIPAVSYNEQFF.

A remark on this clone: Other DNA sequences in the same sample also yield this CDR3. V and J are TRBV5-6 and TRBJ1-1, with D unresolved. Germline V gene sequence: CDR1 SGHDT, CDR2 YYEEEE. This CDR3 has 13 residues. V was shortened by 4 bases and J by 2 bases, with 9 bases between the two germline ends. The CDR3 DNA reads TGTGCCAGCAGCCTGGGAACCAACACTGAAGCTTTCTTT. It is translated as CASSLGTNTEAFF.

The rearrangement joins TRBV9 to TRBJ1-5; D gene ambiguous. Germline V CDR1 and CDR2: SGDLS, YYNGEE. This CDR3 has 14 amino acids. V was shortened by 2 bases and J by 3 bases, with 9 bases between the two germline ends. CDR3 nucleotide sequence: TGTGCCAGCAGCGTCACAGAGTCCAATCAGCCCCAGCATTTT. This sequence encodes CASSVTESNQPQHF.